This is a list of T cell receptor beta chains from one sample in a study of shared clonotypes between healthy human individuals. Produced via immunoSEQ multiplex PCR; TCRdb's table is partial and in-frame only. The top ten clones hold approximately 12% of a sample with roughly 500,000 clones, approximately 80% of them seen once. The sequenced sample consisted of PBMCs. These receptors came from a woman in her thirties or forties in good health. Some clones in this sample may be carry-over from other donors' samples. Both conserved end residues are part of each CDR3. D genes are given only for firm matches. The size of a clone is reported for some rows only, either as once, few or many, or as a class for expanded clones.

14	NA	NA	TRBV5-6	TRBJ2-7	CASSLVTAAYEQYF	TGTGCCAGCAGCTTGGTAACAGCCGCCTACGAGCAGTACTTC
15	NA	TRBD2	TRBV19	TRBJ2-2	CASSIGGGVTGELFF	TGTGCCAGTAGTATCGGCGGGGGAGTCACCGGGGAGCTGTTTTTT
16	NA	TRBD2	TRBV4-2	TRBJ2-1	CASSQESGSSYNEQFF	TGTGCCAGCAGCCAGGAAAGCGGGAGTTCCTACAATGAGCAGTTCTTC
13	NA	TRBD1	TRBV6-6	TRBJ1-1	CASRGQGGTEAFF	TGTGCCAGCAGGGGACAGGGTGGGACTGAAGCTTTCTTT
13	many	NA	TRBV27	TRBJ1-5	CASSVRWNQPQHF	TGTGCCAGCAGCGTGCGTTGGAATCAGCCCCAGCATTTT
14	NA	TRBD2	TRBV6-1	TRBJ2-1	CASSGTSGYNEQFF	TGTGCCAGCAGTGGGACTAGCGGATACAATGAGCAGTTCTTC
14	NA	NA	TRBV14	TRBJ2-6	CASSSNVVSNVLTF	TGTGCCAGCAGTTCGAACGTGGTCTCCAACGTCCTGACTTTC
16	NA	NA	TRBV7-8	TRBJ1-2	CASSLAQAPGHYGYTF	TGTGCCAGCAGCTTAGCGCAGGCCCCGGGCCACTATGGCTACACCTTC
15	NA	NA	TRBV6-6	TRBJ2-5	CASSYSGRGQETQYF	TGTGCCAGCAGTTACAGCGGCAGGGGACAAGAGACCCAGTACTTC
16	NA	TRBD1	TRBV28	TRBJ2-7	CASSPSGTGDLDEQYF	TGTGCCAGCAGCCCCAGCGGGACAGGGGACCTAGACGAGCAGTACTTC
15	NA	NA	TRBV2	TRBJ2-6	CASSAIRSGANVLTF	TGTGCCAGCAGCGCCATTAGAAGTGGGGCCAACGTCCTGACTTTC
14	NA	NA	TRBV11-2	TRBJ1-3	CASSLDLAGNTIYF	TGTGCCAGCAGCTTAGATCTGGCTGGAAACACCATATATTTT
14	few	NA	TRBV7-2	TRBJ1-1	CASSPGVLNTEAFF	TGTGCCAGCAGCCCGGGGGTTCTGAACACTGAAGCTTTCTTT
13	NA	NA	TRBV5-1	TRBJ1-2	CASSLAGGGGYTF	TGCGCCAGCAGCTTGGCCGGGGGAGGTGGCTACACCTTC
15	once	TRBD2	TRBV7-3	TRBJ2-3	CASSLRLAETDTQYF	TGTGCCAGCAGCTTAAGGCTAGCGGAAACAGATACGCAGTATTTT
13	once	NA	TRBV5-8	TRBJ2-7	CASSLATRDEQYF	TGTGCCAGCAGCTTGGCCACTAGAGACGAGCAGTACTTC
16	few	NA	TRBV28	TRBJ1-5	CASSETGVGQSSPQHF	TGTGCCAGCAGTGAAACGGGAGTCGGCCAATCATCGCCCCAGCATTTT
13	few	NA	TRBV28	TRBJ2-3	CASRQTGTDTQYF	TGTGCCAGCAGACAAACAGGGACAGATACGCAGTATTTT
14	NA	TRBD1	TRBV27	TRBJ2-3	CASSLQGALDTQYF	TGTGCCAGCAGTTTGCAGGGGGCTCTCGATACGCAGTATTTT
16	NA	NA	TRBV5-1	TRBJ2-2	CASSLAQSTNTGELFF	TGCGCCAGCAGCTTGGCCCAGAGTACGAACACCGGGGAGCTGTTTTTT
16	NA	TRBD1	TRBV11-3	TRBJ1-5	CASSHTGGWCNQPQHF	TGTGCCAGCAGCCATACAGGGGGCTGGTGCAATCAGCCCCAGCATTTT
15	once	TRBD2	TRBV28	TRBJ2-1	CASTSGISLGNEQFF	TGTGCCAGCACTAGCGGGATAAGCCTGGGGAATGAGCAGTTCTTC
15	NA	TRBD2	TRBV13	TRBJ2-7	CASSPRLAGELEQYF	TGTGCCAGCAGCCCCCGACTAGCGGGAGAACTCGAGCAGTACTTC
18	NA	NA	TRBV30	TRBJ2-3	CAWSGYREFGPITDTQYF	TGTGCCTGGAGTGGGTACAGGGAATTCGGTCCGATCACAGATACGCAGTATTTT
14	once	NA	TRBV2	TRBJ2-1	CASSEQSSYNEQFF	TGTGCCAGCAGTGAACAGAGCTCCTACAATGAACAGTTCTTC
16	NA	TRBD2	TRBV7-8	TRBJ2-7	CASSPFSGPPTYEQYF	TGTGCCAGCAGCCCCTTTAGCGGGCCACCAACCTACGAGCAGTACTTC
15	NA	NA	TRBV6-1	TRBJ1-5	CASSGGPNSNQPQHF	TGTGCCAGCAGTGGGGGACCTAATAGCAATCAGCCCCAGCATTTT
15	NA	TRBD2	TRBV6-1	TRBJ2-1	CASRRAGDPYNEQFF	TGTGCCAGCAGACGAGCGGGAGACCCCTACAATGAGCAGTTCTTC
13	NA	TRBD1	TRBV5-4	TRBJ2-1	CASIGTAHNEQFF	TGTGCCAGCATCGGGACAGCCCACAATGAGCAGTTCTTC
17	NA	TRBD2	TRBV11-2	TRBJ2-1	CASSYTSGRPSYNEQFF	TGTGCCAGCAGTTATACTAGCGGGAGGCCCTCCTACAATGAGCAGTTCTTC
20	NA	NA	TRBV18	TRBJ1-3	CASSPPVGGPAGRAGNTIYF	TGTGCCAGCTCACCACCGGTTGGGGGCCCGGCGGGGAGGGCCGGAAACACCATATATTTT
13	once	TRBD1	TRBV27	TRBJ1-2	CASSTTGVNGYTF	TGTGCCAGCAGTACGACAGGGGTAAATGGCTACACCTTC
14	few	NA	TRBV19	TRBJ1-6	CASSGAPSNSPLHF	TGTGCCAGTAGTGGGGCGCCTTCTAATTCACCCCTCCACTTT
16	NA	TRBD1	TRBV2	TRBJ1-1	CASSNQGQGIGRAPFF	TGTGCCAGCAGTAATCAGGGACAGGGGATAGGAAGGGCCCCTTTCTTT
14	once	NA	TRBV7-8	TRBJ2-1	CASSLRREHNEQFF	TGTGCCAGCAGCTTAAGGCGGGAACACAATGAGCAGTTCTTC
12	NA	NA	TRBV28	TRBJ2-1	CASSLSYNEQFF	TGTGCCAGCAGCCTCTCTTACAATGAGCAGTTCTTC
15	NA	TRBD1	TRBV5-1	TRBJ2-5	CASSPLQGAGEAQYF	TGCGCCAGCAGCCCATTACAGGGGGCAGGAGAGGCCCAGTACTTC
16	NA	TRBD1	TRBV4-1	TRBJ1-2	CASSLSPGTGEYGYTF	TGCGCCAGCAGCCTCAGCCCCGGGACAGGGGAATATGGCTACACCTTC
17	NA	TRBD1	TRBV27	TRBJ1-1	CASSPRGQGPSNTEAFF	TGTGCCAGCAGTCCCCGGGGACAGGGGCCGTCGAACACTGAAGCTTTCTTT
13	few	TRBD1	TRBV5-1	TRBJ2-1	CASSHRGANEQFF	TGCGCCAGCAGCCACAGGGGGGCGAATGAGCAGTTCTTC
14	NA	NA	TRBV11-2	TRBJ1-1	CASNFSPGDTEAFF	TGTGCCAGCAATTTCTCTCCGGGAGACACTGAAGCTTTCTTT
17	NA	TRBD2	TRBV5-5	TRBJ2-1	CASSPYTSGSSYNEQFF	TGTGCCAGCAGCCCGTATACTAGCGGGAGCTCCTACAATGAGCAGTTCTTC
12	once	TRBD1	TRBV4-2	TRBJ1-2	CASSQEDRRSTF	TGTGCCAGCAGCCAAGAGGACAGGAGGTCCACCTTC
14	NA	TRBD2	TRBV28	TRBJ2-5	CASRGGGLWGTQYF	TGTGCCAGCAGAGGCGGGGGGCTGTGGGGGACCCAGTACTTC
15	NA	NA	TRBV14	TRBJ2-3	CASSQGTVSTDTQYF	TGTGCCAGCAGCCAAGGGACAGTTAGCACAGATACGCAGTATTTT
15	many	NA	TRBV21-1	TRBJ2-1	CASSNTLAPYNEQFF	TGTGCCAGCAGCAATACGCTAGCGCCCTACAATGAGCAGTTCTTC
16	NA	TRBD2	TRBV7-3	TRBJ2-5	CASSQTSGSRIETQYF	TGTGCCAGCAGCCAGACTAGCGGGAGCCGAATAGAGACCCAGTACTTC
15	NA	NA	TRBV6-1	TRBJ2-2	CASGPTRLGTGELFF	TGTGCCAGCGGACCGACTAGGCTGGGCACCGGGGAGCTGTTTTTT
15	many	NA	TRBV4-2	TRBJ2-2	CASSASGQNTGELFF	TGTGCCAGCAGCGCATCAGGACAGAACACCGGGGAGCTGTTTTTT
13	NA	NA	TRBV4-3	TRBJ2-6	CASSQLGANVLTF	TGCGCCAGCAGCCAATTGGGGGCCAACGTCCTGACTTTC